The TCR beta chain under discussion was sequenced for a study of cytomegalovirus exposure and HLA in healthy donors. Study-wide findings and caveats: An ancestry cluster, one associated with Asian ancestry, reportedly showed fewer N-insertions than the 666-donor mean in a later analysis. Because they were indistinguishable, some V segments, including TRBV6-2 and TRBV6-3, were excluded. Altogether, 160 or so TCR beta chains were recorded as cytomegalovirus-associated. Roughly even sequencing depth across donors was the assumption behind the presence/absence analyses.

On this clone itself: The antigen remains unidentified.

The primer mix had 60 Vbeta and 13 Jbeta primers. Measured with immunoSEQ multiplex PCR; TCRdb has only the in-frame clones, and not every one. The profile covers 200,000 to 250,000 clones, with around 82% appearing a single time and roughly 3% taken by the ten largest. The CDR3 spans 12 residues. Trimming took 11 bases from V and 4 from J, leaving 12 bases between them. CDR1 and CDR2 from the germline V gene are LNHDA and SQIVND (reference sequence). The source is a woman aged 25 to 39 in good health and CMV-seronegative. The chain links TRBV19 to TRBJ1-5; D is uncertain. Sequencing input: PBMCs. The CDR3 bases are TGTGCCTCTCGGCAGGAAAATCAGCCCCAGCATTTT. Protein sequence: CASRQENQPQHF. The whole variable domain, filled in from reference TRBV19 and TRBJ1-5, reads DGGITQSPKYLFRKEGQNVTLSCEQNLNHDAMYWYRQDPGQGLRLIYYSQIVNDFQKGDIAEGYSVSREKKESFPLTVTSAQKNPTAFYLCASRQENQPQHFGDGTRLSIL.